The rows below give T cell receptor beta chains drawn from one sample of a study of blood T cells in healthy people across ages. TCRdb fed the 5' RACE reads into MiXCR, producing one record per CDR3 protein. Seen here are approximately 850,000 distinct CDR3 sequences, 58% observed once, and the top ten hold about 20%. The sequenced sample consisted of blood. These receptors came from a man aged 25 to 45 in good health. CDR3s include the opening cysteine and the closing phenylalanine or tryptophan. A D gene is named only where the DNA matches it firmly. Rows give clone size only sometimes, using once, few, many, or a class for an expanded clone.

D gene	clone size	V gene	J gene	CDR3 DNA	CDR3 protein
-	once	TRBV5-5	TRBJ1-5	TGTGCCAGCAGCTCGGGGCTAGGGCAGCCCCAGCATTTT	CASSSGLGQPQHF
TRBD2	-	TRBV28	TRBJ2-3	TGTGCCAGCAGAGGGACTAGCGGGAGAAGGGGTACGCAGTATTTT	CASRGTSGRRGTQYF
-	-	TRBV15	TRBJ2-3	TGTGCCACCAGCAGAGACCGGGGGGCGCGATCAGATACGCAGTATTTT	CATSRDRGARSDTQYF
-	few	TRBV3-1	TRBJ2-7	TGTGCCAGCAGTCTGCGACCACCTTCTAGCGCCAACTCCTACGAGCAGTACTTC	CASSLRPPSSANSYEQYF
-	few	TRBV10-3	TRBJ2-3	TGTGCCATCAGTGGGGATGAGGATACGCAGTATTTT	CAISGDEDTQYF
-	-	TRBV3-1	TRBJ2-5	TGTGCCAGCAGCCAAGCCCAGTACCAAGAGACCCAGTACTTC	CASSQAQYQETQYF
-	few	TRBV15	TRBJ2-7	TGTGCCACCAGCAGAGAGAAAGCTGGCGAGCAGTACTTC	CATSREKAGEQYF
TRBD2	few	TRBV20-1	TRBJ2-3	TGCAGTGCTAGACCGCGCGGGAGCGGGAGTGTTGATACGCAGTATTTT	CSARPRGSGSVDTQYF
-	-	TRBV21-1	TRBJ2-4	TGTGCCAGCAGCAGATCAGGGGGGTCCAAAAACATTCAGTACTTC	CASSRSGGSKNIQYF
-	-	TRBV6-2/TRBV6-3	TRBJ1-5	TGTGCCAGCGGGTTCGGAGATCAGCCCCAGCATTTT	CASGFGDQPQHF
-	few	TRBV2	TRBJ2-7	TGTGCCAGCAGTGTGTACGCCACAAAGCCCTACGAGCAGTACTTC	CASSVYATKPYEQYF
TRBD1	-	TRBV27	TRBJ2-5	TGTGCCAGCAGTCCCCTGGGACAGGGGGCGCGGGAGCAGTACTTC	CASSPLGQGAREQYF
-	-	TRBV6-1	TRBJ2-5	TGTGCCAGCAGTGCCCGAGAACAAGAGACCCGGTACTTC	CASSAREQETRYF
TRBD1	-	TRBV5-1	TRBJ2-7	TGCGCCAGCAGCTTACAGCCGATGAGGGGGCCCCCAACCTACGAGCAGTACTTC	CASSLQPMRGPPTYEQYF
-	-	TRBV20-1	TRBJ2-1	TGCAGTGCTAGAGATGACTATGAGCAGTTCTTC	CSARDDYEQFF
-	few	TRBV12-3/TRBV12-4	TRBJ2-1	TGTGCCAGCAGTTTAAAGGGGATCTACAATGAGCAGTTCTTC	CASSLKGIYNEQFF
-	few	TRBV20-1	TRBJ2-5	TGCAGTGCTAGGAAATCTTCTCAAGAGACCCAGTACTTC	CSARKSSQETQYF
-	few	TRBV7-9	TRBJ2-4	TGTGCCAGCAGCTTAACCTCAGCTCTCCCCTTGGAGCAGTACTTC	CASSLTSALPLEQYF
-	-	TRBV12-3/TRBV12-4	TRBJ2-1	TGTGCCAGCAGACACGCCGGGACATACAACAATGAGCAGTTCTTC	CASRHAGTYNNEQFF
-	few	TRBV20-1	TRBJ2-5	TGCAGTGCGATCCGGGACACCGGAGGGGAGACCCAGTACTTC	CSAIRDTGGETQYF
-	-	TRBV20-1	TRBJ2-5	TGCAGTGCTAGGCAGGACGGAGACCAAGAGACCCAGTACTTC	CSARQDGDQETQYF
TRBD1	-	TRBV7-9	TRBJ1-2	TGTGCCAGCAGCGCCGGACAGGGGACTGGCTACACCTTC	CASSAGQGTGYTF
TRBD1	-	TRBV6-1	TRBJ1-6	TGTGCCAGCAAGGGGACAGGGTTCCCAGCTAATCTCTCACCCCTCCACTTT	CASKGTGFPANLSPLHF
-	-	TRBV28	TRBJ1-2	TGTGCCAGCAGTTTAGGGCTAGCGTACTATGGCTACACCTTC	CASSLGLAYYGYTF
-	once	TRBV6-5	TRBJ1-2	TGTGCCAGCAGTTATTCCTTTGAGTACTATGGCTACACCTTC	CASSYSFEYYGYTF
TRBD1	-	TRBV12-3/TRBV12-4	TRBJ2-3	TGTGCCGGCAGCAGACAGGGGGACACGCAGTATTTT	CAGSRQGDTQYF
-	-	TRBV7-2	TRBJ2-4	TGTGCCAGCAGCTTTAAGACTAGACAGGCGGGCAAAAACATTCAGTACTTC	CASSFKTRQAGKNIQYF
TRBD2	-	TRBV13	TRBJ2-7	TGTGCCAGCAGCTGGCTCCGAACTAGCGGGGGTGAGCAGTACTTC	CASSWLRTSGGEQYF
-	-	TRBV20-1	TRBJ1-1	TGCAGTGCTAGAGGGACGGGCTTTGAAGCTTTCTTT	CSARGTGFEAFF
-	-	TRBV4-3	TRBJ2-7	TGCGCCAGCAGCCAAGGCTGCTACGAGCAGTACTTC	CASSQGCYEQYF
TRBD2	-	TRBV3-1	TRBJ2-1	TGTGCCAGCAGCCAACATAGCGGGAGCTCCTACAATGAGCAGTTCTTC	CASSQHSGSSYNEQFF